This TCR beta chain was sequenced for a study of T cell changes during pregnancy in multiple sclerosis. In germline, CDR1 is KGHSH, CDR2 LQKENI. With 7 bases removed from V and 1 base from J, the gap between germline ends came to 13 bases. The CDR3 runs 14 residues. The repertoire was sequenced with immunoSEQ multiplex PCR; TCRdb's copy has only in-frame clones and lacks some. The table shows more than 35,000 clones, with around 93% occurring only once. The sequence derives from a female donor in good health, enrolled as a control in a pregnancy study. Sequencing used CD4+ T cells from peripheral blood mononuclear cells, obtained in the third trimester of pregnancy. This chain uses TRBV18 with TRBJ1-1; D gene unclear. The CDR3: CASLSLRGNTEAFF. CDR3 in DNA: TGTGCCAGCTTGTCTTTGAGAGGGAACACTGAAGCTTTCTTT.